This paragraph reports one T cell receptor (beta chain). This clone occurred once. No antigen is known for it. Qualities for individual bases were not recorded, and no much larger clone is one base off. Collaborating institutions collected whole blood in K2EDTA tubes following their own protocols. Collaborator samples were shipped for TCRbeta analysis as frozen whole blood, isolated PBMCs, or DNA extracted from either sample type. TCRbeta CDR3 regions were amplified from genomic DNA using the immunoSEQ Assay, a bias-controlled multiplex PCR. In the paper's pipeline: Nucleated cell counts per sample were estimated from amplification of reference gene primers within the assay. To quantify the absolute abundance of each unique TCRbeta CDR3 rearrangement, sequence reads were collapsed and filtered. Productive Simpson clonality was computed per sample as the square root of Simpson's diversity index over productive rearrangements. TCRdb re-hosts the immuneACCESS table, in-frame sequences only. Its copies lack some clones; in the studies checked, an unresolved V gene accounts for under half of them, and the cause for the rest is not known. V, J and clone size reflect that table, while D and trimming were determined from the DNA. The sample table holds about 130,000 clones, of which roughly nine tenths were seen once. The top ten clonotypes cover under 4.5% of the sample.

CDR1 is given as MNHNS and CDR2 as SASEGT, both from the germline V gene. The germline ends are 12 bases apart after V is trimmed by 3 bases and J by 4 bases. The CDR3 holds 14 amino acids from the cysteine to the phenylalanine. Kept here is only the CDR3 DNA, which spans 42 bases and is read in frame from base 1. This entry comes from a study of blood T cell repertoires in COVID-19 (dated by TCRdb to the early 2020s). Describing the broader study: Samples from collaborators originated in the United States, Italy and Spain and spanned both the acute and convalescent phases of COVID-19. The prospective study material was composed of cDNA or gDNA derived from T cells, B-cell-depleted T cells, or PBMCs. Deeply sampled blood TCRbeta repertoires from subjects exposed to, actively infected with, or recovered from COVID-19 were included in the dataset. The repertoires were made available in a free public database intended to serve as a resource for research on the immune response to SARS-CoV-2. Samples came from the ongoing ImmuneRACE study (first 160 participants) plus 1,254 subjects from 6 global collaborators. Nearly every sample came with metadata listing a de-identified subject ID, COVID-19 status, age in years and sex. Where available, HLA class I and class II types were obtained from metadata supplied by the sample provider rather than from assay-based typing. Overall results and qualifications from the work: How much clinical and demographic metadata was included differed by source and by participant, and the metadata was provided uncurated.

Sequencing input: peripheral blood. The sequence was collected from a man in his forties or fifties with active COVID-19. This chain is built from TRBV6-1 and TRBJ1-2, with TRBD1 as a weak D call on 6 bases. The CDR3 is CASSDRGGGYGYTF. The DNA is as follows: TGTGCCAGCAGTGACAGGGGCGGAGGCTATGGCTACACCTTC.